Presented here are 3 T cell receptor beta chains from one specimen sequenced in a study of cytomegalovirus exposure and HLA in healthy donors. PCR involved 60 Vbeta and 13 Jbeta primers. The table came from immunoSEQ multiplex PCR; TCRdb's copy has only in-frame clones and leaves some out. The sample has roughly 55,000 clones; about three quarters are singletons. The material sequenced was PBMCs. These receptors originate from a female donor in good health and CMV-seronegative.

The rearrangement links TRBV30 to TRBJ2-1; 7 bases are a match to TRBD1. The CDR3 runs to 12 residues. The V and J ends lost 1 base and 9 bases, in that order; junction bases with no gene match: 3. Looked up from germline, CDR1 is GTSNPN and CDR2 is SVGIG (reference sequence). The CDR3 reads CAWSARQGEQFF. Written as DNA, the CDR3 is TGTGCCTGGAGTGCCCGACAGGGTGAGCAGTTCTTC.

The J gene is TRBJ1-1, the V gene TRBV28; a possible D gene is TRBD1 (5 bases). Germline lookup yields CDR1 MDHEN and CDR2 SYDVKM. CDR3 length equals 14 residues. The V end was cut by 6 bases, the J end by 4 bases, with 15 bases between. CDR3 region: CASRAQGSVTEAFF. CDR3 nucleotide sequence: TGTGCCAGCAGGGCCCAGGGATCGGTCACTGAAGCTTTCTTT.

CDR3 protein: CASSPGPRTSPAYEQYF. The CDR3 DNA sequence: TGTGCCAGCAGCCCAGGGCCCCGAACTAGCCCGGCGTACGAGCAGTACTTC. J is TRBJ2-7 and V is TRBV27; D is perhaps TRBD2 (6 bases). Germline lookup yields CDR1 MNHEY and CDR2 SMNVEV (reference sequence). The CDR3 length is 17 residues. V lost 6 bases and J lost 4, with 25 bases in between.